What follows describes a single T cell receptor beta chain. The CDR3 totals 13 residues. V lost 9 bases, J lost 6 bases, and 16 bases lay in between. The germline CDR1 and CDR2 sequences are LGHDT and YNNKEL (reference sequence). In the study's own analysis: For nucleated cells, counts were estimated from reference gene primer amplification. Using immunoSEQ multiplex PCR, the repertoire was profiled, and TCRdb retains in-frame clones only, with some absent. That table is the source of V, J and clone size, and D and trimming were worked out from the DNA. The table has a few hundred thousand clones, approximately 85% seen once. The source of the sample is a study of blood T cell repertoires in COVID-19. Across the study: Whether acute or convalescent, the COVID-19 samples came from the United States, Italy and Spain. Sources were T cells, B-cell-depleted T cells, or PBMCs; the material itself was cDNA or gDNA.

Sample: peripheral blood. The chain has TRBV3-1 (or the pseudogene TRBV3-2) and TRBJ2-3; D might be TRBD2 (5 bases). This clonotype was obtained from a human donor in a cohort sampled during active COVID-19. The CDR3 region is CASLGSPGDTQYF. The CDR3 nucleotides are TGTGCCAGTCTTGGGAGTCCTGGGGATACGCAGTATTTT.